The entry that follows covers one TCR beta chain sequence. These data originate in a study of blood T cell repertoires in COVID-19. Study overall: Donors in the United States, Italy and Spain gave samples during acute or convalescent COVID-19. T cells, B-cell-depleted T cells, or PBMCs provided the cDNA or gDNA that served as material.

CDR1 and CDR2 from the germline V gene are ENHRY and SYGVKD. Trimming took 7 bases from V and 2 from J; bases not matched to a gene: 6. The CDR3 is 15 residues long. Original handling: Reference gene primer amplification in the assay estimated nucleated cell counts. TCRdb's copy holds only in-frame clones and misses some; the assay was immunoSEQ multiplex PCR. For V, J and clone size, that table is used; D and trimming come from the DNA. Found here are more than 110,000 clones, about 88% of them singletons; the top ten hold 10% to 13%. The receptor was isolated from a man over 45 with active or convalescent COVID-19. The specimen sequenced was peripheral blood. The J gene is TRBJ2-3, the V gene TRBV10-3; 10 nucleotides agree with TRBD1. Here the CDR3 reads CAITLGTGDTDTQYF. The CDR3 DNA follows: TGTGCCATCACCCTCGGGACAGGGGACACAGATACGCAGTATTTT.